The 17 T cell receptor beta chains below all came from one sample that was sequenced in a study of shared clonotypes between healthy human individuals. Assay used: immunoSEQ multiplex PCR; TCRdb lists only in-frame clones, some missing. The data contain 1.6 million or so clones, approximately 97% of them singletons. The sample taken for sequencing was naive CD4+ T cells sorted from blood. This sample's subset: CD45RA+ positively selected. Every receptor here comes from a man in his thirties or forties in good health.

Here the CDR3 DNA reads TGTGCCAGCTCACCAGAGACAGGGAGGGCCTACAATGAGCAGTTCTTC. It yields the protein CASSPETGRAYNEQFF. The chain combines TRBV18 with TRBJ2-1; the D call may be TRBD1 or TRBD2 (7 bases each). CDR3 length: 16 amino acids. In germline, CDR1 is KGHSH, CDR2 LQKENI. V lost 2 bases, J lost 2 bases, and 13 bases lay in between.

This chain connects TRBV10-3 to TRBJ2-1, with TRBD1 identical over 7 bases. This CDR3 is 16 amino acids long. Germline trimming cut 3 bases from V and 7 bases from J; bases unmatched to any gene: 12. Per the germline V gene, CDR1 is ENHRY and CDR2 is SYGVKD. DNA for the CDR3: TGTGCCATCAGTGACCGTGACAGGGCGTTTGGGAATGAGCAGTTCTTC. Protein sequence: CAISDRDRAFGNEQFF.

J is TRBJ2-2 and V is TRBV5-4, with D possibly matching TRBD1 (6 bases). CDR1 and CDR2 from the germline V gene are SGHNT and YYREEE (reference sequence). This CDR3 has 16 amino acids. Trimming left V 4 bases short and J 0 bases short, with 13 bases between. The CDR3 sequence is CASSPRGGPNTGELFF. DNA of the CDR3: TGTGCCAGCAGCCCACGTGGGGGCCCGAACACCGGGGAGCTGTTTTTT.

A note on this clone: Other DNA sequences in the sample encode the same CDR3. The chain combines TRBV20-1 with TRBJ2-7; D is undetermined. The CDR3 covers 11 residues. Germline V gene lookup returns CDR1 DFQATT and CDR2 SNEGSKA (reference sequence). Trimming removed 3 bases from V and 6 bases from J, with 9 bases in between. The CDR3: CSASRGGEQYF. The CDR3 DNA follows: TGCAGTGCTAGCAGAGGCGGCGAGCAGTACTTC.

The CDR3 loop is CSVSLAGTGVEQYF. The DNA for the CDR3 is TGCAGCGTTTCTTTAGCGGGGACAGGGGTTGAGCAGTACTTC. V and J are TRBV29-1 and TRBJ2-7; 10 bases fit TRBD1. This CDR3 contains 14 residues. The junction had 11 bases not matched to a gene; V was cut back by 5 bases and J by 7 bases. From germline, CDR1 is SQVTM and CDR2 ANQGSEA.

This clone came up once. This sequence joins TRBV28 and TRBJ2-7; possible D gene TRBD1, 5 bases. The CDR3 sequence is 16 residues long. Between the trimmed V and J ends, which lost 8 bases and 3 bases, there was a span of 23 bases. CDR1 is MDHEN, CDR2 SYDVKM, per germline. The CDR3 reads CASRQRGQGKRYEQYF. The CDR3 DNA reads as TGTGCCAGCCGACAAAGGGGTCAGGGTAAGCGCTACGAGCAGTACTTC.

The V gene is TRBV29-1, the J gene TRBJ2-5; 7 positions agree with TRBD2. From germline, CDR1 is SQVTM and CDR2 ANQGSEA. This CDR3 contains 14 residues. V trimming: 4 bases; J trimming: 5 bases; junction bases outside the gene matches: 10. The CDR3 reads CSVAAVGGSETQYF. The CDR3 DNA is TGCAGCGTTGCGGCCGTCGGGGGGTCGGAGACCCAGTACTTC.

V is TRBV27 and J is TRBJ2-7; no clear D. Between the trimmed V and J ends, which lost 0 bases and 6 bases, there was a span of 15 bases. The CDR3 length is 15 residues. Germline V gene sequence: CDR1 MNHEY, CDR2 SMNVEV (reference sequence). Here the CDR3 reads CASSLSNRANAEQYF. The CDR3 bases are TGTGCCAGCAGTTTATCGAACCGGGCCAACGCCGAGCAGTACTTC.

CDR3: CASSLSGTSNQPQHF. CDR3 nucleotide sequence: TGCGCCAGCAGCTTGTCGGGGACGAGCAATCAGCCCCAGCATTTT. The V call is TRBV5-1, the J call TRBJ1-5; a possible D gene is TRBD1 (5 bases). Per germline, CDR1 SGHRS and CDR2 YFSETQ. CDR3 length: 15 residues. The germline V and J ends were trimmed by 1 base and 1 base, with 9 bases remaining between them.

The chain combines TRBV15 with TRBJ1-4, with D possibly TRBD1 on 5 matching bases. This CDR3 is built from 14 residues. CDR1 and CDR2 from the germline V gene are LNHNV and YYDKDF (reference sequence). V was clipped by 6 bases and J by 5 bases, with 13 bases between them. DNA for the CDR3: TGTGCCACCAGTTCCGGGACGGGAAATGAAAAACTGTTTTTT. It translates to CATSSGTGNEKLFF.

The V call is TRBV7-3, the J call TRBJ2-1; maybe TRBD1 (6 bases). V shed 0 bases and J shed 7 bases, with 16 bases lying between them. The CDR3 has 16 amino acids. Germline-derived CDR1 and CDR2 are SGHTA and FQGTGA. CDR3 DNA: TGTGCCAGCAGCTTAACAGGGACACCCCTGGGGAATGAGCAGTTCTTC. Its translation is CASSLTGTPLGNEQFF.

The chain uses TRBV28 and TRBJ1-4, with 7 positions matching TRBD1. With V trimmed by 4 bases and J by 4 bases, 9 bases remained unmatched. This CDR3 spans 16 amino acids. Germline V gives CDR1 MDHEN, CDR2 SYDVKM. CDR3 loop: CASSSLRQGGNEKLFF. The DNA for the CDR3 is TGTGCCAGCAGTTCCCTCAGACAGGGCGGTAATGAAAAACTGTTTTTT.

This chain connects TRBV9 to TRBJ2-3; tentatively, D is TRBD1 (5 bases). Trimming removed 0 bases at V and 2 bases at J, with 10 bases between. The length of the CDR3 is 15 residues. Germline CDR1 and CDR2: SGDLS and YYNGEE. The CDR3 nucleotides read TGTGCCAGCAGCGTAGAGCAGGGCTACACAGATACGCAGTATTTT. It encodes CASSVEQGYTDTQYF.

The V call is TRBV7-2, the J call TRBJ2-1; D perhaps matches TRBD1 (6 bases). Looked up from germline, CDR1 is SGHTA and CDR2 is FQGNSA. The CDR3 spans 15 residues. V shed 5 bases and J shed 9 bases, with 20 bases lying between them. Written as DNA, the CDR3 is TGTGCCAGCAGCCTTAACAGGGAGACGAGGGGTGAGCAGTTCTTC. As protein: CASSLNRETRGEQFF. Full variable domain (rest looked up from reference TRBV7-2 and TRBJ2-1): GAGVSQSPSNKVTEKGKDVELRCDPISGHTALYWYRQSLGQGLEFLIYFQGNSAPDKSGLPSDRFSAERTGGSVSTLTIQRTQQEDSAVYLCASSLNRETRGEQFFGPGTRLTVL.

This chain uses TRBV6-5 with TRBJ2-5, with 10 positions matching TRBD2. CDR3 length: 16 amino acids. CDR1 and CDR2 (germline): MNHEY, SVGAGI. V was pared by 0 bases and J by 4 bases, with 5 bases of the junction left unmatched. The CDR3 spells CASSYSTLAGRETQYF. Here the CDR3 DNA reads TGTGCCAGCAGTTACTCGACACTAGCGGGAAGAGAGACCCAGTACTTC.

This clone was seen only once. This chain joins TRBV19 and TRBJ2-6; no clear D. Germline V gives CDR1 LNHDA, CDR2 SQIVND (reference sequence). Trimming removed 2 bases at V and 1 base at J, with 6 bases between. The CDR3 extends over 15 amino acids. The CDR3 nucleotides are TGTGCCAGTAGTATAAAACCTTCTGGGGCCAACGTCCTGACTTTC. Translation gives CASSIKPSGANVLTF.

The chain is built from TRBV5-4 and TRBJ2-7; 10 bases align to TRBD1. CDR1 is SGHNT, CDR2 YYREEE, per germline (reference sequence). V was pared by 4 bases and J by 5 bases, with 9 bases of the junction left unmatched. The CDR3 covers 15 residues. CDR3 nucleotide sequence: TGTGCCAGCAGCGACAGGGGGCGCCTTATCCACGAGCAGTACTTC. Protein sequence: CASSDRGRLIHEQYF.